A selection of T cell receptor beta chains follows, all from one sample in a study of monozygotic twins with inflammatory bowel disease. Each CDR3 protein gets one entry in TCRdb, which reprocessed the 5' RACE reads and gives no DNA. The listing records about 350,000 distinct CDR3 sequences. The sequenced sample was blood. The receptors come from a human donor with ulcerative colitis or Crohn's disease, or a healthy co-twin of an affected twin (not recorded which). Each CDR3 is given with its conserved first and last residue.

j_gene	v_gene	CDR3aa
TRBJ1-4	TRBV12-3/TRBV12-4	CASSSEDRGDEKLFF
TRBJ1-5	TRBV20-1	CSARVRRESQPQHF
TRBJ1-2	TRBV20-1	CSASRTGVLYGYTF
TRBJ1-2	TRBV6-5	CASSYYRGGYTF
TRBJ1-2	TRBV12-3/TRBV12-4	CASSPQGSNYGYTF
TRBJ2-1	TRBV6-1	CASSDRGSHNEQFF
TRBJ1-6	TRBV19	CASSIARRGRGSPLHF
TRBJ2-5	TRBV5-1	CASSLNERGETQYF
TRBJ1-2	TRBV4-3	CASSQSLTGNYGYTF
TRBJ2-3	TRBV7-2	CASSLILGPDTQYF
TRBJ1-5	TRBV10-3	CAISESGQPQHF
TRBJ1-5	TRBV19	CASSRGQRQPQHF
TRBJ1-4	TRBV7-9	CASRRDGATNEKLFF
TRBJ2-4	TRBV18	CASSPGSGKNIQYF
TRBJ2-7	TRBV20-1	CSAVQGNEQYF
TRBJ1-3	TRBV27	CASKRWGSGNTIYF
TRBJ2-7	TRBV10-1	CASSAKQGPTYEQYF
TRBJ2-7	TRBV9	CASSRDSPYEQYF
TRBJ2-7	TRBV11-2	CASSSQPGPTYEQYF
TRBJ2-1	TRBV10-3	CAISTSGSESSYNEQFF
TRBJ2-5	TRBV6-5	CASTRTGLLNF
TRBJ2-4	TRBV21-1	CASSNRGKGTPKNIQYF
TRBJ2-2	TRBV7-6	CASSYRTNTGELFF
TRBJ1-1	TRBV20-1	CSAREEGAPGTEAFF
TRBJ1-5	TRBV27	CASSLSGTGGPQPQHF
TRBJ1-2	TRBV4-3	CASSQEKVGGTTSYGYTF
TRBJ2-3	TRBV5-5	CASSIQGTTDTQYF
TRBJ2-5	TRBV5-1	CASRPGDPGKTQYF
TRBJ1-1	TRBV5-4	CAEGPRNTEAFF
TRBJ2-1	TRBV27	CASSSRGSSYNEQFF
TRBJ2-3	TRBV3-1	CASSLGRNTQYF
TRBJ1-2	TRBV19	CASSIGSGTLWYGYTF
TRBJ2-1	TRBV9	CASSVPSKNNEQFF
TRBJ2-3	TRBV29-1	CSVGPHGSAMSTDTQYF
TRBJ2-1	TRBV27	CASSPLGLQEQFF
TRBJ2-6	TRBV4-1	CASSTDRANSGANVLTF
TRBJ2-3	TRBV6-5	CASSSTSGGSSTDTQYF
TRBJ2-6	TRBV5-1	CASSEPSISGANVLTF
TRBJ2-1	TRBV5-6	CASSLAATLSSYNEQFF
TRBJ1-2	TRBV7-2	CASSSPSPLRGYTF
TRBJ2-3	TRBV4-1	CASSLTSGGVSIDTQYF
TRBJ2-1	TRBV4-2	CASSQLAGDAYNEQFF
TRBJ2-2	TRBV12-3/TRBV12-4	CASRLGPTGELFF
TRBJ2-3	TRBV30	CAWSSGPASGTQYF
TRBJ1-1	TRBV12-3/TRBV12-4	CASSGTGWGNTEAFF
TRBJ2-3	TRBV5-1	CASSLEAITDTQYF
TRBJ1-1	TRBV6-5	CASSYHRGTEAFF
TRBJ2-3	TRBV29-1	CSGTPQRTSTDTQYF
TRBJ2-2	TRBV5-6	CASSLFVTGELFF
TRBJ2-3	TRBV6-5	CASSYVREGRETQYF
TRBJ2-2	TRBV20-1	CSARISGLGTGELFF
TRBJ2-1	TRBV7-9	CASSFGGGGSNEQFF
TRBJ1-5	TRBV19	CASSISQGGSSNQPQHF
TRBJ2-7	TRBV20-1	CSASPPRGQGLIGGKEQYF
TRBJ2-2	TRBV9	CASSVDPGAGELFF
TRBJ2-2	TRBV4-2	CASSQTPSGSLVGELFF
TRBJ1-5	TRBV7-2	CASSPTVGGQPQLF
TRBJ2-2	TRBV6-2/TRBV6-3	CASSELVNTGELFF
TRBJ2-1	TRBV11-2	CASSPDRNNEQFF